The entry below gives a single T cell receptor (beta chain) sequence along with its context. Its antigen is not yet known. No base qualities exist here, and no much larger clone lies one base off it. The sequencing machine was an Illumina NovaSeq 6000. Using 5'RACE with constant-segment primers, TCRalpha and TCRbeta cDNA libraries were constructed, with sample barcodes and unique molecular identifiers added in the process. Trizol reagent was used to extract RNA from every sample. The libraries were amplified in two PCR steps, and the second step added a second sample barcode and Illumina TruSeq adapters. Sequencing of the libraries was done on an Illumina NovaSeq, producing 2 x 150 bp paired-end reads. On the study's bioinformatics: Reads were demultiplexed and collapsed into UMI-guided consensus sequences with migec v1.2.7. Using mixcr v2.1.11, the UMI consensuses were aligned to TRA and TRB V and J templates and assembled into clonotypes. A clonotype was counted as expanded or contracted only if both edgeR and NoisET called the change significant, with noise models trained on biological replicates. edgeR calls used a false discovery rate-adjusted p below 0.01 and a log2 fold-change threshold of 1. As an exploratory analysis of dynamics, PCA with hierarchical clustering was applied to max-normalized trajectories of the 1000 most abundant clonotypes. Separately sequenced CD4+ and CD8+ repertoires were used to assign the CD4 or CD8 phenotype of responding clones. In TCRdb, the public reads were trimmed at Q25 with fastp and aligned with MiXCR, with productive beta chains retained. When rows share a CDR3 protein, they turn into one entry using the most common DNA and genes. TCRdb, not the original authors, processed these V and J calls. Within this sample are fewer than 60,000 distinct CDR3 sequences, with 27% of them counted one time only. The top ten hold about 39% of the sample.

This sample was taken from a study of T-cell memory formation after mild COVID-19 (TCRdb year 2021). Background for the entire study: Most TCR sequence clusters were specific to one of the two donors. T-cell clones expanding and contracting after mild COVID-19 in two donors were tracked by longitudinal TCRalpha and TCRbeta repertoire sequencing. The cohort comprised two young, previously healthy adult volunteers, one female and one male. Here is what the overall study found, with its caveats: Clones that contracted from day 15 to 85 showed balanced CD4/CD8 phenotypes, whereas a second wave of clones that expanded from day 15 to 37 leaned towards CD4+. Contracting CD4+ clones turned up mainly in the CM and EM memory subsets, whereas EMRA was where CD8+ clones were enriched. SARS-CoV-2 specificity of the second-wave clones peaking on day 37 was not confirmed. The study included only two mild cases, and larger cohorts that include severe cases with pre-infection samples were judged to be necessary. Some responding clones were detected in pre-infection memory, which suggested that pre-existing cross-reactive memory T cells had joined the SARS-CoV-2 response.

The CDR3 runs 15 amino acids, cysteine and phenylalanine included. Just CDR3 DNA is preserved here, 45 bases in frame from base 1. Ends trimmed: V by 6 bases, J by 2 bases; bases unmatched to a gene: 12. The germline V gene (reference sequence) specifies DFQATT as CDR1 and SNEGSKA as CDR2. PBMCs were isolated by Ficoll-Paque density gradient centrifugation. Sequencing input: PBMCs or a T cell subset sorted from them (not recorded which). The sequence joins TRBV20-1 to TRBJ2-5; a stretch of 7 junction bases matches TRBD2. The sequence came from a man in his late teens or twenties who had mild COVID-19 (a few samples of this study predate the infection). The sample titles of this study are shuffled in the database, so cell type and time point are left out; the donor was told from shared clones. The CDR3 has the sequence CSAGSQTSKQETQYF. The nucleotide sequence is TGCAGTGCCGGAAGCCAGACTAGCAAACAAGAGACCCAGTACTTC.